Below, 9 T cell receptor beta chains from the same sample are listed, as sequenced in a study of blood T cell repertoires in COVID-19. Produced via immunoSEQ multiplex PCR; TCRdb's table is partial and in-frame only. The sample consists of around 100,000 clones, roughly 88% of them appearing once. The specimen was peripheral blood. The receptors were gathered from a woman in her 70s with acute or convalescent COVID-19.

V gene TRBV5-1 combines with J gene TRBJ2-3; 11 bases agree with TRBD2. V was pared by 3 bases and J by 2 bases, with 2 bases of the junction left unmatched. From germline, CDR1 is SGHRS and CDR2 YFSETQ. The CDR3 is 15 residues long. The CDR3 here is CASSSGLADTDTQYF. The CDR3 DNA follows: TGCGCCAGCAGCTCGGGACTAGCGGACACAGATACGCAGTATTTT.

Note on this clone: The junction differs from germline at one of its ends, possibly a read error. The chain recombines TRBV19 with TRBJ2-5; D perhaps matches TRBD1 (6 bases). There are 13 residues in the CDR3. Germline assignment: CDR1 LNHDA and CDR2 SQIVND (reference sequence). CDR3 amino acids: CASSIDQGTRPDF. CDR3 DNA: TGTGCCAGTAGTATAGACCAGGGGACCCGCCCGGACTTC.

This chain uses TRBV6-6 with TRBJ2-3; D may be TRBD2 (7 bases). The CDR3 loop spans 15 amino acids. V dropped 5 bases and J dropped 0 bases, with 12 bases sitting between them. Germline V gives CDR1 MNHNY, CDR2 SVGAGI (reference sequence). This CDR3 is CASSTRGGSTDTQYF. CDR3 in DNA: TGTGCCAGCAGTACAAGGGGGGGAAGCACAGATACGCAGTATTTT.

This clone has a single count. V usage is TRBV9 and J usage is TRBJ1-5, with D possibly matching TRBD1 (6 bases). V was clipped by 3 bases and J by 4 bases, with 11 bases between them. Germline V gene sequence: CDR1 SGDLS, CDR2 YYNGEE. CDR3 size: 14 residues. The DNA for the CDR3 is TGTGCCAGCAGCGCGGGACATCAGAATCAGCCCCAGCATTTT. It codes for CASSAGHQNQPQHF.

V usage is TRBV10-3 and J usage is TRBJ2-7, with D perhaps matching TRBD1 (5 bases). V lost 3 bases and J 2 bases, leaving 11 bases between the germline ends. This CDR3 region has 14 residues. Germline V gene lookup returns CDR1 ENHRY and CDR2 SYGVKD. Written as DNA, the CDR3 is TGTGCCATCAGTGAACAGGACAAGGCCTACGAGCAGTACTTC. Translating it yields CAISEQDKAYEQYF.

This rearrangement joins TRBV18 to TRBJ1-2; D is unclear. Germline CDR1 and CDR2: KGHSH and LQKENI. Trimming removed 3 bases from V and 3 bases from J, with 8 bases in between. The CDR3 contains 13 residues. CDR3 residues: CASSPLSDYGYTF. In nucleotides, the CDR3 is TGTGCCAGCTCACCGCTCAGCGACTATGGCTACACCTTC.

The V gene is TRBV4-1, the J gene TRBJ2-7; D call uncertain. V lost 0 bases and J 3 bases, leaving 9 bases between the germline ends. Germline V gene lookup returns CDR1 MGHRA and CDR2 YSYEKL. This CDR3 has 14 residues. The CDR3 here is CASSQDLVFYEQYF. The CDR3 DNA sequence: TGCGCCAGCAGCCAAGATCTAGTATTCTACGAGCAGTACTTC.

This chain links TRBV5-6 with TRBJ1-6; D might be TRBD1 (6 bases). The CDR3 has 15 residues. Trimming removed 2 bases at V and 4 bases at J, with 10 bases between. Germline assignment: CDR1 SGHDT and CDR2 YYEEEE. This CDR3 reads CASSFRDTYNSPLHF. CDR3 DNA sequence: TGTGCCAGCAGCTTCCGGGACACTTATAATTCACCCCTCCACTTT.

This rearrangement joins TRBV11-2 to TRBJ2-1, with 10 bases lining up with TRBD2. The CDR3 has 15 residues. Unmatched junction bases numbered 10, after V lost 5 bases and J lost 9 bases. Per germline, CDR1 SGHAT and CDR2 FQNNGV. The CDR3 coding sequence is TGTGCCAGCAGCCCGAGGCTAGCGGGGGCGAGTGAGCAGTTCTTC. The encoded protein is CASSPRLAGASEQFF.